Shown below are 29 T cell receptor beta chains from a single sample sequenced in a study of Graves' ophthalmopathy and Graves' hyperthyroidism. Transcripts of RNA were the source for amplifying TCR beta CDR3 regions. Following a first-round RT-PCR that used HTBI primers, a second-round multiplex PCR was carried out. TCRdb used MiXCR to reprocess the multiplex PCR reads, holding one entry per CDR3 protein. In the table there are over a million distinct CDR3 sequences, about two fifths of which are singletons. The sequencing input was peripheral blood or thyroid tissue (not recorded which). The receptors derive from an adult man with Graves' hyperthyroidism.

This clonotype was counted at least ten times. This chain uses TRBV11-2 with TRBJ1-2; no clear D. CDR3 length equals 15 residues. The V gene lost 8 bases and the J gene lost 4 bases, with 20 bases spanning the gap. Germline assignment: CDR1 SGHAT and CDR2 FQNNGV. CDR3 in DNA: TGTGCCAGCGACCTCAAGGGCGGAACCCTCTATGGCTACACCTTC. Its protein is CASDLKGGTLYGYTF.

The table lists this clonotype with many counts. The J gene is TRBJ1-1, the V gene TRBV15, with D possibly TRBD1 on 5 matching bases. With 4 bases removed from V and 5 bases from J, the gap between germline ends came to 20 bases. CDR3 length equals 16 residues. Germline V gene data show CDR1 as LNHNV and CDR2 as YYDKDF (reference sequence). The CDR3 here is CATSTRMGKSGTEAFF. The CDR3 coding sequence is TGTGCCACCAGCACTCGGATGGGGAAGTCAGGGACTGAAGCTTTCTTT.

This clonotype was seen a few times. This chain uses TRBV7-2 with TRBJ1-2; 7 nucleotides line up with TRBD1. This CDR3 comprises 14 residues. With 6 bases clipped from V and 8 bases from J, the junction kept 12 bases outside the gene matches. Looked up from germline, CDR1 is SGHTA and CDR2 is FQGNSA. CDR3 bases: TGTGCCAGCAGTTTAATGACAGGGTTGAGGGGCTACACCTTC. Protein: CASSLMTGLRGYTF.

This clonotype was found a few times. The V call is TRBV12-3 or TRBV12-4, the J call TRBJ2-5, with 8 bases fitting TRBD2. Trimming cost V 3 bases and J 5 bases; bases outside gene matches: 5. This CDR3 comprises 14 residues. The CDR3 DNA reads as TGTGCCAGCAGTTTGTCGGGAGGGACGGAGACCCAGTACTTC. Translated: CASSLSGGTETQYF.

This clonotype occurred a few times. Written as DNA, the CDR3 is TGCGCCAGCAGCCAAGCGGACAGCAGCAATCAGCCCCAGCATTTT. Translated, it gives CASSQADSSNQPQHF. The rearrangement uses TRBV4-1 and TRBJ1-5, with D perhaps matching TRBD1 (6 bases). Germline lookup yields CDR1 MGHRA and CDR2 YSYEKL. Trimming took off 1 base at V and 1 base at J, with 8 bases between the two ends. This CDR3 spans 15 amino acids.

This clonotype appeared a few times. V gene TRBV3-1 combines with J gene TRBJ1-6; D not resolved. The CDR3 spans 14 residues. Trimming took 0 bases from V and 5 from J, leaving 5 bases between them. The V gene's germline CDR1 is LGHDT and CDR2 YNNKEL (reference sequence). CDR3 amino acids: CASSQDSNNSPLHF. CDR3 coding DNA: TGTGCCAGCAGCCAAGACAGTAATAATTCACCCCTCCACTTT. The complete variable domain, with remaining parts taken from reference TRBV3-1 and TRBJ1-6, reads DTAVSQTPKYLVTQMGNDKSIKCEQNLGHDTMYWYKQDSKKFLKIMFSYNNKELIINETVPNRFSPKSPDKAHLNLHINSLELGDSAVYFCASSQDSNNSPLHFGNGTRLTVT.

This rearrangement joins TRBV9 to TRBJ2-7; TRBD2 matches 12 bases. Germline-derived CDR1 and CDR2 are SGDLS and YYNGEE. J gave up 5 bases and V 4 bases, and 16 bases lay outside the gene matches. The CDR3 is 18 residues long. The CDR3 DNA reads as TGTGCCAGCAGCCCCCGATCCCCACTAGCGGGAGGCTGGAACGAGCAGTACTTC. This encodes CASSPRSPLAGGWNEQYF.

This sequence joins TRBV13 and TRBJ1-1; maybe TRBD1 (5 bases). Trimming took off 1 base at V and 0 bases at J, with 15 bases between the two ends. The germline V gene has CDR1 PRHDT and CDR2 FYEKMQ (reference sequence). This CDR3 has 17 amino acids. CDR3 loop: CASSLASPGLMNTEAFF. In nucleotides, the CDR3 is TGTGCCAGCAGCTTAGCGAGTCCAGGGTTGATGAACACTGAAGCTTTCTTT.

Note on this clonotype: An end of the junction differs from the germline gene, which may be a read error. The rearrangement joins TRBV7-2 to TRBJ1-1; D uncertain. The CDR3 covers 17 residues. From germline, CDR1 is SGHTA and CDR2 FQGNSA. DNA of the CDR3: TGTGCCAGCAGCTTGACCTTACGGTACGGGGTGAACACTGAAGCTCTCTTT. Protein sequence: CASSLTLRYGVNTEALF.

This clonotype was seen ten or more times. V gene TRBV7-9 combines with J gene TRBJ2-7; 9 nucleotides align to TRBD2. The germline V gene has CDR1 SEHNR and CDR2 FQNEAQ (reference sequence). Unmatched junction bases numbered 7, after V lost 8 bases and J lost 5 bases. The CDR3 extends over 13 amino acids. CDR3 amino acids: CASSGLAQHEQYF. CDR3 in DNA: TGTGCCAGCTCGGGACTAGCCCAACACGAGCAGTACTTC.

The genes are TRBV7-2 and TRBJ1-2; D is unresolved. Germline V gene sequence: CDR1 SGHTA, CDR2 FQGNSA. This CDR3 spans 13 amino acids. Trimming took off 5 bases at V and 9 bases at J, with 16 bases between the two ends. DNA for the CDR3: TGTGCCAGCAGCCCGGTCGGGAGGACCCGCTACACCTTC. It translates to CASSPVGRTRYTF.

The chain links TRBV15 to TRBJ1-2, with D possibly TRBD1 on 6 matching bases. This CDR3 comprises 15 residues. The germline CDR1 and CDR2 sequences are LNHNV and YYDKDF (reference sequence). V lost 3 bases and J lost 2, with 13 bases in between. CDR3 loop: CATSSPAGGNYGYTF. CDR3 nucleotides: TGTGCCACCAGCAGCCCGGCCGGGGGCAACTATGGCTACACCTTC.

This clonotype was observed many times. The rearrangement links TRBV11-1 to TRBJ2-7; D not certain. The V gene's germline CDR1 is SGHAT and CDR2 FQDESV (reference sequence). Deletions cut 2 bases from V and 5 bases from J, with 7 bases between. The CDR3 runs 12 residues. The CDR3 spells CASSLSNNEQYF. The CDR3 DNA reads as TGTGCCAGCAGCTTATCCAATAACGAGCAGTACTTC.

The chain couples TRBV29-1 to TRBJ2-7, with TRBD1 matching over 8 bases. The better agreement between TRBJ2-5 and the DNA end casts doubt on the J call. CDR1 is SQVTM, CDR2 ANQGSEA, per germline. CDR3 length: 15 residues. The CDR3 loop is CSASRGQGAQETQYF. CDR3 in DNA: TGCAGTGCTAGTAGGGGGCAGGGGGCTCAAGAGACCCAGTACTTC.

This clonotype showed up just a few times. This chain connects TRBV20-1 to TRBJ1-1; no clear D. The CDR3 contains 13 residues. Germline V gene lookup returns CDR1 DFQATT and CDR2 SNEGSKA (reference sequence). The V end was cut by 6 bases, the J end by 4 bases, with 15 bases between. The CDR3 bases are TGCAGTGCGGGCCGGGTATTGGGCACTGAAGCTTTCTTT. Its protein product is CSAGRVLGTEAFF.

This chain links TRBV14 with TRBJ2-7; D possibly corresponds to TRBD1 (5 bases). V was pared by 4 bases and J by 0 bases, with 13 bases between. CDR1 is SGHDN, CDR2 FVKESK, per germline. The length of the CDR3 is 15 residues. The chain's CDR3 is CASSRQQESSYEQYF. In DNA, the CDR3 is TGTGCCAGCAGCCGGCAACAGGAGAGCTCCTACGAGCAGTACTTC. Using reference TRBV14 and TRBJ2-7 for the parts outside the CDR3, the full variable domain is EAGVTQFPSHSVIEKGQTVTLRCDPISGHDNLYWYRRVMGKEIKFLLHFVKESKQDESGMPNNRFLAERTGGTYSTLKVQPAELEDSGVYFCASSRQQESSYEQYFGPGTRLTVT.

The table lists this clonotype with many counts. The rearrangement links TRBV29-1 to TRBJ1-1; D unclear. Germline V gene sequence: CDR1 SQVTM, CDR2 ANQGSEA. This CDR3 has 11 residues. Trimming shortened V by 4 bases and J by 1 base, and 4 bases separated the two germline ends. The CDR3 DNA is TGCAGCGTTGTTAGGAACACTGAAGCTTTCTTT. Translated: CSVVRNTEAFF.

In its sample, this clonotype was seen many times. The chain recombines TRBV7-9 with TRBJ1-1; maybe TRBD1 (5 bases). V was cut by 1 base and J by 7 bases, with 10 bases left in between. This CDR3 region has 13 residues. Looked up from germline, CDR1 is SEHNR and CDR2 is FQNEAQ (reference sequence). This CDR3 is CASSLEKRGEAFF. The CDR3 DNA is TGTGCCAGCAGCTTAGAAAAGAGGGGTGAAGCTTTCTTT. Full variable domain (outside the CDR3, taken from reference TRBV7-9 and TRBJ1-1): DTGVSQNPRHKITKRGQNVTFRCDPISEHNRLYWYRQTLGQGPEFLTYFQNEAQLEKSRLLSDRFSAERPKGSFSTLEIQRTEQGDSAMYLCASSLEKRGEAFFGQGTRLTVV.

The rearrangement links TRBV20-1 to TRBJ1-2; 10 bases map to TRBD1. Germline V gives CDR1 DFQATT, CDR2 SNEGSKA (reference sequence). The CDR3 covers 14 residues. The trim removed 6 bases at V and 6 bases at J, leaving 10 bases unmatched. This chain's CDR3 is CSAKWDRGLHGYTF. CDR3 bases: TGCAGTGCCAAATGGGACAGGGGTCTACATGGCTACACCTTC.

For this clonotype: This CDR3 is missing its conserved last phenylalanine or tryptophan, likely due to a read error. The DNA is left out, because the CDR3 cannot be placed on it with certainty; the CDR3 is given as TCRdb lists it. This chain uses TRBV5-1 with TRBJ2-5. The CDR3 region is 8 residues in length, termini included. Germline values: CDR1 SGHRS, CDR2 YFSETQ. CDR3 loop: CASSPKSY.

This clonotype was observed at least ten times. The chain has TRBV20-1 and TRBJ2-2, with 8 nucleotides matching TRBD1. Per the germline V gene, CDR1 is DFQATT and CDR2 is SNEGSKA (reference sequence). The ends lost 6 bases at V and 0 bases at J; junction bases unmatched: 12. This CDR3 contains 17 residues. Here the CDR3 reads CSAPLAGTGTNTGELFF. The DNA of the CDR3 is TGCAGTGCCCCCCTCGCCGGGACAGGCACGAACACCGGGGAGCTGTTTTTT.

The V gene is TRBV7-8, the J gene TRBJ2-5, with 10 bases matching TRBD2. Per germline, CDR1 SGHVS and CDR2 FQNEAQ. V gave up 1 base and J gave up 2 bases; unmatched junction bases: 13. The CDR3 consists of 19 residues. CDR3 loop: CASSLGARASGSGQETQYF. DNA of the CDR3: TGTGCCAGCAGCTTAGGGGCCCGCGCTAGCGGGAGTGGGCAAGAGACCCAGTACTTC. The variable domain in full, with the rest retrieved from reference TRBV7-8 and TRBJ2-5, is GAGVSQSPRYKVAKRGQDVALRCDPISGHVSLFWYQQALGQGPEFLTYFQNEAQLDKSGLPSDRFFAERPEGSVSTLKIQRTQQEDSAVYLCASSLGARASGSGQETQYFGPGTRLLVL.

The DNA for the CDR3 is TGCGCCAGCAGCTTGGGCGGGGGTCAATACGAGCAGTACTTC. It translates to CASSLGGGQYEQYF. The V and J genes are TRBV5-1 and TRBJ2-7; 7 bases are shared with TRBD2. With 0 bases clipped from V and 4 bases from J, the junction kept 4 bases outside the gene matches. The CDR3 is 14 residues long. Germline CDR1 and CDR2: SGHRS and YFSETQ.

This clonotype was recorded many times. J is TRBJ2-5 and V is TRBV6-5, with D unclear. Trimming removed 6 bases from V and 10 bases from J, with 21 bases in between. This CDR3 has 14 amino acids. The germline V gene has CDR1 MNHEY and CDR2 SVGAGI. CDR3 protein: CASSLTSPRDGQYF. As DNA, the CDR3 is TGTGCCAGCAGCCTGACATCCCCAAGAGATGGCCAGTACTTC.

The rearrangement joins TRBV28 to TRBJ2-6; 7 positions agree with TRBD1. Per germline, CDR1 MDHEN and CDR2 SYDVKM. CDR3 length equals 16 residues. V was pared by 5 bases and J by 0 bases, with 4 bases of the junction left unmatched. CDR3 amino acids: CASSAPGGSGANVLTF. The CDR3 DNA sequence: TGTGCCAGCAGTGCTCCAGGGGGCTCTGGGGCCAACGTCCTGACTTTC.

The V call is TRBV6-1, the J call TRBJ1-1, with D possibly being TRBD1 (5 bases). The CDR3 runs to 16 residues. Germline loops: CDR1 MNHNS, CDR2 SASEGT. The ends were cut back, 5 bases at V and 5 bases at J, with 21 bases in the middle. In DNA form, the CDR3 reads TGTGCCAGCAGTTACTCGCTGAGGGGTCGACGGACTGAAGCTTTCTTT. This encodes CASSYSLRGRRTEAFF.

The rearrangement joins TRBV7-4 to TRBJ2-5; no firm D call. Per the germline V gene, CDR1 is SGHVT and CDR2 is SQSDAQ. Trimming removed 3 bases from V and 2 bases from J, with 19 bases in between. This CDR3 contains 17 residues. The CDR3 reads CASSFTPTAPQQETQYF. The DNA of the CDR3 is TGTGCCAGCAGCTTCACACCTACCGCGCCCCAGCAAGAGACCCAGTACTTC.

This clonotype was detected only a few times. The J gene is TRBJ1-5, the V gene TRBV19, with 8 bases fitting TRBD1. Germline lookup yields CDR1 LNHDA and CDR2 SQIVND (reference sequence). With 7 bases clipped from V and 6 bases from J, the junction kept 14 bases outside the gene matches. This CDR3 region has 16 residues. The CDR3, as DNA: TGTGCCAGTACTAATCGAGGACAGGGTTTAACTCAGCCCCAGCATTTT. It translates to CASTNRGQGLTQPQHF. Using reference TRBV19 and TRBJ1-5 for the parts outside the CDR3, the full variable domain is DGGITQSPKYLFRKEGQNVTLSCEQNLNHDAMYWYRQDPGQGLRLIYYSQIVNDFQKGDIAEGYSVSREKKESFPLTVTSAQKNPTAFYLCASTNRGQGLTQPQHFGDGTRLSIL.

This clonotype was seen a handful of times. The CDR3 spells CASRSGTGFAGELFF. The CDR3, as DNA: TGTGCCAGCAGGTCTGGGACAGGGTTCGCCGGGGAGCTGTTTTTT. The chain joins TRBV7-8 to TRBJ2-2; the match to TRBD1 covers 9 bases. The CDR3 sequence is 15 residues long. Germline V gives CDR1 SGHVS, CDR2 FQNEAQ. Trimming took 6 bases from V and 6 from J; bases not matched to a gene: 8.